Listed below are T cell receptor beta chains from one sample, sequenced in a study of pediatric ulcerative colitis. Produced via immunoSEQ multiplex PCR; TCRdb's table is partial and in-frame only. The table has about 22,000 clones, 71% seen once; the top ten hold roughly 15%. The sequencing input was gut tissue. These receptors originate from a boy aged 5-17 years with severe ulcerative colitis. Each CDR3 is given with its conserved first and last residue.

TRBV6-5	TRBJ1-3	CASSYDLTGRNTIYF
TRBV7-3	TRBJ1-1	CASSLGGQGRTEAFF
TRBV5-5	TRBJ1-2	CASSLPEKGDGYTF
TRBV11-1	TRBJ2-7	CASSLEGRTYEQYF
TRBV4-1	TRBJ2-7	CASSQEFSDEQYF
TRBV2	TRBJ2-1	CASSVYNEQFF
TRBV7-9	TRBJ2-1	CASSLAGTQFNEQFF
TRBV19	TRBJ1-2	CASSIDWGDRTGGYTF
TRBV19	TRBJ1-2	CASTRGQGGGYTF
TRBV12-5	TRBJ2-1	CASATLVGYNEQFF
TRBV6-5	TRBJ2-7	CASSRDKHYEQYF
TRBV2	TRBJ2-7	CAVGQGTYEQYF
TRBV11-3	TRBJ1-5	CASSLVGYQHF
TRBV6-5	TRBJ1-6	CASTIGGRMNSPLHF
TRBV18	TRBJ2-2	CASSRKKENTGELFF
TRBV11-2	TRBJ1-4	CASSSRSGRGATNEKLFF